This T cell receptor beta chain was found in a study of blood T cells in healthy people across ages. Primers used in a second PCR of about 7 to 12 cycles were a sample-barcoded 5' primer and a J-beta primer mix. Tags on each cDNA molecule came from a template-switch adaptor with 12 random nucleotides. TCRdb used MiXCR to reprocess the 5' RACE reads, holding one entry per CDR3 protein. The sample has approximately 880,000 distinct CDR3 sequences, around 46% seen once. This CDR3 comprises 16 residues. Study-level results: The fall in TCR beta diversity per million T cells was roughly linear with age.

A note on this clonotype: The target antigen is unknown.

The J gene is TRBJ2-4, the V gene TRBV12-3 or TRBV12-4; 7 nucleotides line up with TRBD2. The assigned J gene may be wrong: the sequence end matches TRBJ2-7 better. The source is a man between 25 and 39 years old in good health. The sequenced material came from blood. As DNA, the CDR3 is TGTGCCAGCAGCTCCTCAGCAGGGACTACGATCCACGAGCAGTACTTC. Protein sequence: CASSSSAGTTIHEQYF.